The 29 T cell receptor beta chains reported below all come from one sample, sequenced in a study of blood T cell repertoires in COVID-19. Only in-frame clones appear in the TCRdb table, and some are missing; sequencing was by immunoSEQ multiplex PCR. Of fewer than 350,000 clones listed, about 91% are singletons. The sample was peripheral blood. Receptors originate from a woman aged 25 to 39 with COVID-19, enrolled during active disease.

This clone was seen only once. This chain joins TRBV6-6 and TRBJ1-1; 9 nucleotides agree with TRBD1. The germline V gene has CDR1 MNHNY and CDR2 SVGAGI (reference sequence). Losses at the gene ends were 7 bases for V and 5 bases for J; bases not matched to a gene: 8. This CDR3 is 14 amino acids long. CDR3 region: CASNLDRGRTEAFF. The CDR3 DNA is TGTGCCAGCAACCTGGACAGGGGACGGACTGAAGCTTTCTTT.

The chain couples TRBV2 to TRBJ1-5; D call uncertain. From germline, CDR1 is SNHLY and CDR2 FYNNEI. Between the trimmed V and J ends, which lost 6 bases and 4 bases, there was a span of 16 bases. This CDR3 has 15 residues. The CDR3 DNA reads TGTGCCAGCAGGCTGACCTTGGCGGTGAATCAGCCCCAGCATTTT. This codes for CASRLTLAVNQPQHF.

V and J are TRBV11-2 and TRBJ2-5; 16 nucleotides line up with TRBD2. V gave up 1 base and J gave up 7 bases; unmatched junction bases: 12. Germline loops: CDR1 SGHAT, CDR2 FQNNGV. The CDR3 totals 19 residues. The CDR3 DNA follows: TGTGCCAGCAGCTTAGTCCCAGGGGGGACTAGCGGGGGGGCGGTGACCCAGTACTTC. Its translation: CASSLVPGGTSGGAVTQYF.

The CDR3 DNA is TGTGCCAGCACCGGACAGGGCTACATGAGCACTGAAGCTTTCTTT. Its translation is CASTGQGYMSTEAFF. The V and J genes are TRBV5-6 and TRBJ1-1, with 8 bases that match TRBD1. The germline gives CDR1 SGHDT, CDR2 YYEEEE. Trimming cost V 6 bases and J 4 bases; bases outside gene matches: 11. The CDR3 runs to 15 residues.

The rearrangement links TRBV6-6 to TRBJ2-7, with 7 bases fitting TRBD1. V shed 5 bases and J 3 bases; nucleotides not matched to a gene: 4. CDR1 and CDR2 (germline): MNHNY, SVGAGI (reference sequence). CDR3 length: 13 amino acids. CDR3 loop: CASSLGDSYEQYV. The CDR3 DNA reads TGTGCCAGCAGTCTAGGGGACAGCTACGAGCAGTACGTC.

V is TRBV19 and J is TRBJ2-1, with no clear D. V was cut by 3 bases and J by 2 bases, with 11 bases left in between. Germline loops: CDR1 LNHDA, CDR2 SQIVND (reference sequence). There are 15 residues in the CDR3. The CDR3 sequence is CASSIWSGAYNEQFF. In DNA, the CDR3 is TGTGCCAGTAGTATTTGGTCAGGTGCCTACAATGAGCAGTTCTTC.

The genes are TRBV4-2 and TRBJ2-3; D is unresolved. Germline lookup yields CDR1 LGHNA and CDR2 YNFKEQ. V gave up 0 bases and J gave up 3 bases, with 13 bases separating them. The CDR3 is 16 residues long. This CDR3 is CASSQEPALGTDTQYF. The CDR3 DNA is TGTGCCAGCAGCCAAGAACCAGCGTTAGGAACAGATACGCAGTATTTT.

The rearrangement links TRBV6-1 to TRBJ2-1; the match to TRBD2 covers 7 bases. Germline V gene sequence: CDR1 MNHNS, CDR2 SASEGT. CDR3 length equals 16 residues. J was trimmed by 4 bases and V by 3 bases; bases with no gene match: 9. The CDR3 reads CASSDFIRGGYNEQFF. Here the CDR3 DNA reads TGTGCCAGCAGTGATTTCATTCGGGGAGGGTACAATGAGCAGTTCTTC.

V usage is TRBV15 and J usage is TRBJ1-3; TRBD1 agrees at 7 bases. After removal of 5 bases from V and 0 bases from J, the junction contained 7 bases not matched to a gene. The CDR3 is 16 residues long. Per the germline V gene, CDR1 is LNHNV and CDR2 is YYDKDF (reference sequence). CDR3 protein: CATSPRDRASGNTIYF. The CDR3 coding sequence is TGTGCCACCAGCCCCCGTGACAGGGCCTCTGGAAACACCATATATTTT.

CDR3 amino acids: CASSEGYSNQPQHF. CDR3 DNA: TGTGCCAGCAGTGAAGGTTATAGCAATCAGCCCCAGCATTTT. The V gene is TRBV6-1, the J gene TRBJ1-5; D uncertain. Germline CDR1 reads MNHNS; CDR2 reads SASEGT. Trimming removed 1 base from V and 0 bases from J, with 4 bases in between. The CDR3 loop spans 14 amino acids.

The genes are TRBV19 and TRBJ1-1; D not resolved. The ends were cut back, 3 bases at V and 0 bases at J, with 11 bases in the middle. Germline V gene sequence: CDR1 LNHDA, CDR2 SQIVND (reference sequence). The CDR3 sequence is 15 residues long. The CDR3 coding sequence is TGTGCCAGTAGTATTTTGGCACAGTTGAACACTGAAGCTTTCTTT. Protein sequence: CASSILAQLNTEAFF.

The chain has TRBV2 and TRBJ1-1; 9 nucleotides agree with TRBD1. The germline V gene encodes CDR1 SNHLY and CDR2 FYNNEI. V lost 8 bases, J lost 4 bases, and 5 bases stayed unmatched. This CDR3 has 13 residues. CDR3 nucleotide sequence: TGTGCCAGCGGGGGACAGGGAGGCACTGAAGCTTTCTTT. It encodes CASGGQGGTEAFF.

The genes are TRBV2 and TRBJ2-2; D not certain. V lost 7 bases and J 5 bases, leaving 8 bases between the germline ends. Germline loops: CDR1 SNHLY, CDR2 FYNNEI. This CDR3 is built from 12 residues. CDR3 sequence reads: CASNQATGELFF. Written as DNA, the CDR3 is TGTGCCAGCAACCAAGCGACCGGGGAGCTGTTTTTT. Full variable domain (outside the CDR3, taken from reference TRBV2 and TRBJ2-2): EPEVTQTPSHQVTQMGQEVILRCVPISNHLYFYWYRQILGQKVEFLVSFYNNEISEKSEIFDDQFSVERPDGSNFTLKIRSTKLEDSAMYFCASNQATGELFFGEGSRLTVL.

V gene TRBV5-6 combines with J gene TRBJ2-5; D is unclear. The V gene lost 3 bases and the J gene lost 8 bases, with 8 bases spanning the gap. Germline-derived CDR1 and CDR2 are SGHDT and YYEEEE. The CDR3 length is 11 residues. In DNA form, the CDR3 reads TGTGCCAGCAGCTCTAGAGGAACCCAGTACTTC. It encodes CASSSRGTQYF.

V gene TRBV12-3 or TRBV12-4 combines with J gene TRBJ1-1; D call uncertain. The germline V and J ends were trimmed by 2 bases and 4 bases, with 8 bases remaining between them. The CDR3 spans 13 residues. This chain's CDR3 is CASSLSSGTEAFF. The CDR3 DNA follows: TGTGCCAGCAGTTTAAGTTCGGGCACTGAAGCTTTCTTT.

About this clone: At one end the junction does not follow the germline gene, possibly because of a read error. CDR3 sequence: CASSEDGALKVFF. CDR3 nucleotides: TGTGCCAGCAGTGAAGACGGAGCTTTAAAGGTTTTCTTC. V gene TRBV2 combines with J gene TRBJ1-2; the D is unclear. This CDR3 comprises 13 residues. Germline CDR1 reads SNHLY; CDR2 reads FYNNEI.

The genes are TRBV19 and TRBJ2-2; TRBD2 matches 12 bases. The CDR3 extends over 14 amino acids. The V segment lost 7 bases and the J segment 6 bases; nucleotides outside the gene matches: 3. Germline CDR1 and CDR2: LNHDA and SQIVND (reference sequence). CDR3 DNA: TGTGCCAGTACTAGCGGGGGGGCCGCCGGGGAGCTGTTTTTT. Residues: CASTSGGAAGELFF.

CDR3 DNA sequence: TGCGCCAGCAGCTTGGGACAGGGGGCGCCTGGCTACACCTTC. This sequence encodes CASSLGQGAPGYTF. This chain connects TRBV5-1 to TRBJ1-2, with TRBD1 matching over 10 bases. V shed 0 bases and J 7 bases; nucleotides not matched to a gene: 3. CDR1 SGHRS and CDR2 YFSETQ come from the germline V gene. The CDR3 contains 14 residues.

CDR3 DNA: TGTGCCAGCAGTTCCCTTAGCGGGGTACAAGAGACCCAGTACTTC. This encodes CASSSLSGVQETQYF. J is TRBJ2-5 and V is TRBV6-6; 8 bases line up with TRBD2. After removal of 4 bases from V and 2 bases from J, the junction contained 6 bases not matched to a gene. The CDR3 consists of 15 residues. From germline, CDR1 is MNHNY and CDR2 SVGAGI (reference sequence).

The chain carries TRBV18 and TRBJ1-2; D is possibly TRBD1 (6 bases). The germline CDR1 and CDR2 sequences are KGHSH and LQKENI. The CDR3 is 12 amino acids. With 2 bases removed from V and 13 bases from J, the gap between germline ends came to 14 bases. CDR3: CASSPGQPSLTF. CDR3 sequence (DNA): TGTGCCAGCTCACCAGGACAGCCGAGTCTCACCTTC.

The genes are TRBV5-4 and TRBJ1-6; 7 bases are shared with TRBD1. From germline, CDR1 is SGHNT and CDR2 YYREEE (reference sequence). Trimming removed 4 bases from V and 6 bases from J; junction bases left unmatched: 4. The CDR3 has 14 amino acids. Here the CDR3 reads CASSHRDSNSPLHF. In nucleotides, the CDR3 is TGTGCCAGCAGCCACCGGGACAGTAATTCACCCCTCCACTTT. Using reference TRBV5-4 and TRBJ1-6 for the parts outside the CDR3, the full variable domain is ETGVTQSPTHLIKTRGQQVTLRCSSQSGHNTVSWYQQALGQGPQFIFQYYREEENGRGNFPPRFSGLQFPNYSSELNVNALELDDSALYLCASSHRDSNSPLHFGNGTRLTVT.

The chain employs TRBV7-9 and TRBJ2-2; 7 nucleotides align to TRBD2. The CDR3 sequence is 15 residues long. Losses at the gene ends were 2 bases for V and 4 bases for J; bases not matched to a gene: 4. Germline lookup yields CDR1 SEHNR and CDR2 FQNEAQ (reference sequence). CDR3 amino acids: CASSLQAGLTGELFF. DNA of the CDR3: TGTGCCAGCAGCTTACAAGCGGGGCTCACCGGGGAGCTGTTTTTT.

The table lists this clone with a count of one. This chain connects TRBV24-1 to TRBJ2-5; D is perhaps TRBD1 (5 bases). The CDR3 sequence is 16 residues long. V lost 1 base, J lost 1 base, and 12 bases lay in between. Germline loops: CDR1 KGHDR, CDR2 SFDVKD. DNA for the CDR3: TGTGCCACCAGTGATTTCCCCGCAAGGGGCCAAGAGACCCAGTACTTC. The encoded protein is CATSDFPARGQETQYF.

V usage is TRBV28 and J usage is TRBJ2-3, with D perhaps TRBD2 (8 bases). This CDR3 has 15 residues. V was clipped by 6 bases and J by 0 bases, with 13 bases between them. Germline V gene sequence: CDR1 MDHEN, CDR2 SYDVKM. DNA of the CDR3: TGTGCCAGCAGGAGCGGGGGACAGAGCACAGATACGCAGTATTTT. Its protein is CASRSGGQSTDTQYF.

The chain employs TRBV19 and TRBJ2-3; TRBD1 agrees at 8 bases. After removal of 3 bases from V and 2 bases from J, the junction contained 7 bases not matched to a gene. This CDR3 is 16 amino acids long. Looked up from germline, CDR1 is LNHDA and CDR2 is SQIVND (reference sequence). CDR3 amino acids: CASSIPSTGDTDTQYF. CDR3 sequence (DNA): TGTGCCAGTAGTATTCCCTCGACAGGGGACACAGATACGCAGTATTTT.

This chain uses TRBV4-1 with TRBJ2-5; TRBD2 matches at 10 bases. Looked up from germline, CDR1 is MGHRA and CDR2 is YSYEKL. The CDR3 covers 16 residues. Unmatched junction bases numbered 6, after V lost 0 bases and J lost 5 bases. The CDR3 DNA is TGCGCCAGCAGCCAAGAAATAGCGGGGGGTCGTGAGACCCAGTACTTC. Translated: CASSQEIAGGRETQYF.

The V and J genes are TRBV6-5 and TRBJ1-1; 7 nucleotides agree with TRBD1. With V trimmed by 2 bases and J by 6 bases, 6 bases remained unmatched. Germline CDR1 reads MNHEY; CDR2 reads SVGAGI. This CDR3 is 14 amino acids long. CDR3 sequence: CASSYLQGTPEAFF. CDR3 sequence (DNA): TGTGCCAGCAGTTACCTACAGGGGACCCCTGAAGCTTTCTTT.

This sequence joins TRBV6-1 and TRBJ2-3, with D possibly being TRBD2 (5 bases). V gave up 2 bases and J gave up 0 bases, with 9 bases separating them. Germline V gene lookup returns CDR1 MNHNS and CDR2 SASEGT. The CDR3 contains 15 residues. The DNA for the CDR3 is TGTGCCAGCAGTGAATTACGCGGGAGCACAGATACGCAGTATTTT. It encodes CASSELRGSTDTQYF.

The chain joins TRBV5-1 to TRBJ2-1; TRBD2 aligns across 7 bases. The CDR3 extends over 16 amino acids. V gave up 1 base and J gave up 3 bases; unmatched junction bases: 7. Per the germline V gene, CDR1 is SGHRS and CDR2 is YFSETQ. CDR3 nucleotides: TGCGCCAGCAGCTTGCATAAGTGGGGGGGCTACAATGAGCAGTTCTTC. It translates to CASSLHKWGGYNEQFF.